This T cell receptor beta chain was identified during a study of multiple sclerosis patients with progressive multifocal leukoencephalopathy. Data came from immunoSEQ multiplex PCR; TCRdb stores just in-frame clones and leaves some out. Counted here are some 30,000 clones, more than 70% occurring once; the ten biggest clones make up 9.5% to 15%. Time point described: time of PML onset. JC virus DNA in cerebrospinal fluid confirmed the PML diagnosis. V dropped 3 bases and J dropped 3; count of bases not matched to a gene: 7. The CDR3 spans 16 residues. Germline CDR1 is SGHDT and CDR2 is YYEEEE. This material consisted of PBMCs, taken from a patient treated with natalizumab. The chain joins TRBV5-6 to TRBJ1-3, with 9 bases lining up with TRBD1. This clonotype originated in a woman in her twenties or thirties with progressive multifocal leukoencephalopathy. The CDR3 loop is CASSYGTGSRGNTIYF. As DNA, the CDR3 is TGTGCCAGCAGCTACGGGACAGGGAGTCGTGGAAACACCATATATTTT.